The next 14 T cell receptor beta chains were all read from a single sample in a study of radiotherapy plus CTLA-4 blockade in lung cancer (dated by TCRdb to 2017 to 2018). Libraries were constructed by the immunoSEQ multiplex PCR assay. The table comes from immuneACCESS by way of TCRdb, which keeps in-frame sequences with V and J called. Part of the clones is missing from these tables; in studies checked, under half for an unresolved V gene and the rest for unknown reasons. This sample lists 32,000 or so clones; 70% to 80% were detected once. The ten top clones hold around an eighth of the sample. The source material was peripheral blood, sampled from a patient treated with radiotherapy plus ipilimumab. The source of these receptors is a human donor with non-small cell lung cancer that progressed on radiotherapy plus ipilimumab.

This clone was detected a few times. CDR3 sequence: CSVPWPETSRGPDTQYF. The CDR3 DNA follows: TGCAGCGTTCCCTGGCCGGAGACCTCCAGGGGGCCAGATACGCAGTATTTT. The chain uses TRBV29-1 and TRBJ2-3; 8 nucleotides line up with TRBD1. Trimming took 5 bases from V and 4 from J; bases not matched to a gene: 17. The germline V gene has CDR1 SQVTM and CDR2 ANQGSEA. The CDR3 is 17 residues long.

The gene calls are TRBV5-1 and TRBJ2-3; D unresolved. This CDR3 has 15 residues. Trimming cost V 4 bases and J 2 bases, with 14 bases left between them. Germline-derived CDR1 and CDR2 are SGHRS and YFSETQ. CDR3 DNA sequence: TGCGCCAGCAGCCCCCGGGCCCCCCTCACAGATACGCAGTATTTT. Amino acid sequence: CASSPRAPLTDTQYF.

The chain carries TRBV2 and TRBJ2-1; TRBD1 matches at 10 bases. The CDR3 totals 15 residues. Germline V gene lookup returns CDR1 SNHLY and CDR2 FYNNEI. J gave up 5 bases and V 6 bases, and 7 bases lay outside the gene matches. This CDR3 reads CASSAGQGRNNEQFF. For the CDR3, the DNA is TGTGCCAGCAGCGCGGGACAGGGGAGGAACAATGAGCAGTTCTTC.

The V call is TRBV28, the J call TRBJ2-1, with a weak D call TRBD1 (5 bases). CDR1 is MDHEN, CDR2 SYDVKM, per germline. The V and J ends lost 4 bases and 6 bases respectively, with 19 bases between them. This CDR3 has 16 residues. CDR3 nucleotide sequence: TGTGCCAGCAGTTCTGATTACGACGACAGTTTCAATGAGCAGTTCTTC. It yields the protein CASSSDYDDSFNEQFF.

This chain links TRBV30 with TRBJ1-2, with 11 bases that match TRBD1. The CDR3 spans 16 residues. With V trimmed by 5 bases and J by 7 bases, 15 bases remained unmatched. The V gene's germline CDR1 is GTSNPN and CDR2 SVGIG (reference sequence). CDR3 loop: CAWVGQGALGGSGYTF. CDR3 in DNA: TGTGCCTGGGTTGGACAGGGGGCACTGGGGGGATCTGGCTACACCTTC.

V and J are TRBV19 and TRBJ2-7; 8 bases are a match to TRBD1. With 3 bases clipped from V and 5 bases from J, the junction kept 3 bases outside the gene matches. Looked up from germline, CDR1 is LNHDA and CDR2 is SQIVND (reference sequence). This CDR3 has 13 residues. The CDR3 sequence is CASSIQGANEQYF. In nucleotides, the CDR3 is TGTGCCAGTAGTATTCAGGGGGCAAACGAGCAGTACTTC.

In its sample, this clone was seen once. The V and J genes are TRBV4-3 and TRBJ2-7; TRBD1 agrees at 10 bases. This CDR3 comprises 15 residues. V shed 3 bases, J shed 3 bases, and the junction held 5 bases outside the gene matches. The germline V gene encodes CDR1 LGHNA and CDR2 YSLEER. CDR3 coding DNA: TGCGCCAGCAGCCACGGACAGGGGGGCCGCTACGAGCAGTACTTC. Its protein product is CASSHGQGGRYEQYF.

The chain is built from TRBV10-1 and TRBJ2-7, with D uncertain. The V end was cut by 2 bases, the J end by 5 bases, with 10 bases between. The CDR3 contains 13 residues. Germline V gene data show CDR1 as WNHNN and CDR2 as SYGVQD (reference sequence). Here the CDR3 DNA reads TGCGCCAGCAGTGAGCGGGCAACCCACGAGCAGTACTTC. Translating gives CASSERATHEQYF.

Written as DNA, the CDR3 is TGTGCCAGCAGCGCCAATCAGGGGTACACTGAAGCTTTCTTT. It translates to CASSANQGYTEAFF. The rearrangement joins TRBV5-6 to TRBJ1-1; a possible D gene is TRBD1 (6 bases). The V end lost 4 bases, the J end lost 3 bases, and 13 bases lay between the germline ends. The CDR3 runs 14 residues. CDR1 is SGHDT, CDR2 YYEEEE, per germline.

This sequence joins TRBV5-1 and TRBJ2-2, with TRBD2 matching 11 bases. The germline CDR1 and CDR2 sequences are SGHRS and YFSETQ. Trimming at V came to 1 base and at J to 4 bases, leaving 6 bases not matched to a gene. This CDR3 comprises 17 residues. This CDR3 is CASSLFPSGRSTGELFF. The DNA of the CDR3 is TGCGCCAGCAGCTTGTTCCCTAGCGGGAGGAGCACCGGGGAGCTGTTTTTT.

The chain is built from TRBV30 and TRBJ1-1, with 8 bases lining up with TRBD1. V shed 8 bases and J 0 bases; nucleotides not matched to a gene: 5. Per the germline V gene, CDR1 is GTSNPN and CDR2 is SVGIG (reference sequence). The CDR3 runs to 13 residues. CDR3 nucleotides: TGTGCCAACAGGGGGGAGATGAACACTGAAGCTTTCTTT. Residues: CANRGEMNTEAFF.

This rearrangement joins TRBV9 to TRBJ2-3, with D perhaps being TRBD1 or TRBD2 (5 bases each). There are 15 residues in the CDR3. Between the trimmed V and J ends, which lost 2 bases and 3 bases, there was a span of 13 bases. CDR1 is SGDLS, CDR2 YYNGEE, per germline. The CDR3, as DNA: TGTGCCAGCAGCGTTGGAAATGGGGGAACAGATACGCAGTATTTT. This sequence encodes CASSVGNGGTDTQYF.

This chain joins TRBV7-2 and TRBJ2-3; D gene uncertain. Germline V CDR1 and CDR2: SGHTA, FQGNSA. The CDR3 is 13 amino acids. The V gene lost 5 bases and the J gene lost 0 bases, with 6 bases spanning the gap. The CDR3 DNA reads as TGTGCCAGCAGCGCTATGAGCACAGATACGCAGTATTTT. Translation gives CASSAMSTDTQYF. The full variable domain, rest sourced from reference TRBV7-2 and TRBJ2-3, is GAGVSQSPSNKVTEKGKDVELRCDPISGHTALYWYRQSLGQGLEFLIYFQGNSAPDKSGLPSDRFSAERTGGSVSTLTIQRTQQEDSAVYLCASSAMSTDTQYFGPGTRLTVL.

The CDR3, as DNA: TGTGCCAGCAGCCAAGATTTTGCGACCTCTGGAAACACCATATATTTT. Translating gives CASSQDFATSGNTIYF. The chain links TRBV4-2 to TRBJ1-3; no definite D call. The germline V gene has CDR1 LGHNA and CDR2 YNFKEQ. The CDR3 has 16 residues. V lost 0 bases to trimming and J lost 0 bases, with 9 bases between them.